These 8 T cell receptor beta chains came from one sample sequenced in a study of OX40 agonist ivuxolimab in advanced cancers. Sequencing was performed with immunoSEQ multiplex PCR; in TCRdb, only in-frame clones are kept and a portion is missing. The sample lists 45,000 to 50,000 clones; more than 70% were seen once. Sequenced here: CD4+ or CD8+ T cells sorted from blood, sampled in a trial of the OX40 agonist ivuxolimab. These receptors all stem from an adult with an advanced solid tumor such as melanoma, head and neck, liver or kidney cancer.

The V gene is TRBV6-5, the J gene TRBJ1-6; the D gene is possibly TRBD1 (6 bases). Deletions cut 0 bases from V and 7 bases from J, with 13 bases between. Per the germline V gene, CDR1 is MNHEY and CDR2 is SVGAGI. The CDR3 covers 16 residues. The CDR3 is CASSYSLQGSNSPLHF. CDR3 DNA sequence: TGTGCCAGCAGTTACTCTTTACAGGGAAGCAATTCACCCCTCCACTTT.

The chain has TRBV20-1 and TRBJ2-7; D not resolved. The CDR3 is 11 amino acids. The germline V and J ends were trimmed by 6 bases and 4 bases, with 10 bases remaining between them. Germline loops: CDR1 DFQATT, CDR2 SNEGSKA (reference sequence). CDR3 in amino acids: CSAPDLYEQYF. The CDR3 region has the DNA TGCAGTGCCCCGGACCTGTACGAGCAGTACTTC.

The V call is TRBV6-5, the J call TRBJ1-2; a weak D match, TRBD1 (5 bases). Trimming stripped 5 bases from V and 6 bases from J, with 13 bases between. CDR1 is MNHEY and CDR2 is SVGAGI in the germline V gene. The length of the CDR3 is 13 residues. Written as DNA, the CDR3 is TGTGCCAGCAGTGCCGGGGCCGGGGATGGCTACACCTTC. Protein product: CASSAGAGDGYTF.

CDR3 residues: CASLGTMDEQFF. The CDR3 coding sequence is TGTGCCAGTCTCGGGACTATGGATGAGCAGTTCTTC. The V gene is TRBV7-6, the J gene TRBJ2-1; 7 bases align to TRBD2. V trimming: 9 bases; J trimming: 8 bases; junction bases outside the gene matches: 7. Germline values: CDR1 SGHVS, CDR2 FNYEAQ. The CDR3 spans 12 residues.

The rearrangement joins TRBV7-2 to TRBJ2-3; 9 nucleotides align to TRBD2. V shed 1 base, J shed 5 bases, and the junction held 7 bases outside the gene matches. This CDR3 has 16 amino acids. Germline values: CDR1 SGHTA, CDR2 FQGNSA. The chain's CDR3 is CASSLDGGRAGDTQYF. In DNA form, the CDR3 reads TGTGCCAGCAGCTTAGACGGCGGGAGGGCGGGAGATACGCAGTATTTT. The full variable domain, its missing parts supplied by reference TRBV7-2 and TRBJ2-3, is GAGVSQSPSNKVTEKGKDVELRCDPISGHTALYWYRQSLGQGLEFLIYFQGNSAPDKSGLPSDRFSAERTGGSVSTLTIQRTQQEDSAVYLCASSLDGGRAGDTQYFGPGTRLTVL.

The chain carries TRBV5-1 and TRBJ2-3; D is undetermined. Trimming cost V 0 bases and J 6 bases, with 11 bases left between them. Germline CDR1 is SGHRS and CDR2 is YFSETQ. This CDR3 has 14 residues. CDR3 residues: CASSLGPVGDTQYF. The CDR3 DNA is TGCGCCAGCAGCTTGGGTCCAGTGGGGGATACGCAGTATTTT.

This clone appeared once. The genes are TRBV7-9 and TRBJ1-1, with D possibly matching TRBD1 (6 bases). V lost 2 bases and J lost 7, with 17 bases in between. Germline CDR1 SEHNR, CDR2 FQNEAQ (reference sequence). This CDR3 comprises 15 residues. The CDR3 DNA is TGTGCCAGCAGCTTACTGGCAGGGGAGAAGCTTGAAGCTTTCTTT. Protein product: CASSLLAGEKLEAFF.

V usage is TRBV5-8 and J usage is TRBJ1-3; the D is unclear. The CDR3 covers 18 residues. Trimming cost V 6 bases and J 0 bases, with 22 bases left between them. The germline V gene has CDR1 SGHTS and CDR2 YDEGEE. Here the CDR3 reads CASTRFGENLSSGNTIYF. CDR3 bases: TGTGCCAGCACCCGCTTCGGGGAGAATCTTTCCTCTGGAAACACCATATATTTT.